The 4 T cell receptor beta chains below were found in one sample sequenced in a study of cytomegalovirus exposure and HLA in healthy donors. The PCR used 60 Vbeta and 13 Jbeta primers. The protocol was immunoSEQ multiplex PCR, while the TCRdb copy is restricted to in-frame clones and leaves out a portion. The repertoire holds about 200,000 clones, with 70% to 85% as singletons. The sequencing input was PBMCs. Source of these receptors: a male donor in good health and CMV-seronegative.

The chain is built from TRBV5-1 and TRBJ2-5; weak D call: TRBD1 (5 bases). The CDR3 is 13 amino acids. The V gene's germline CDR1 is SGHRS and CDR2 YFSETQ. V shed 4 bases and J shed 5 bases, with 12 bases lying between them. For the CDR3, the DNA is TGCGCCAGCAGCGTTCAGGGTCCGGAGACCCAGTACTTC. Its protein product is CASSVQGPETQYF. Using reference TRBV5-1 and TRBJ2-5 for the parts outside the CDR3, the full variable domain is KAGVTQTPRYLIKTRGQQVTLSCSPISGHRSVSWYQQTPGQGLQFLFEYFSETQRNKGNFPGRFSGRQFSNSRSEMNVSTLELGDSALYLCASSVQGPETQYFGPGTRLLVL.

The chain recombines TRBV5-4 with TRBJ2-2; D possibly corresponds to TRBD2 (6 bases). From germline, CDR1 is SGHNT and CDR2 YYREEE (reference sequence). The ends were cut back, 8 bases at V and 6 bases at J, with 14 bases in the middle. The CDR3 is 13 amino acids. This CDR3 reads CASSREPPGELFF. In DNA, the CDR3 is TGTGCCAGTTCTCGGGAGCCCCCCGGGGAGCTGTTTTTT.

The rearrangement joins TRBV18 to TRBJ2-3, with 7 bases lining up with TRBD2. From germline, CDR1 is KGHSH and CDR2 LQKENI. The CDR3 has 18 residues. V lost 3 bases to trimming and J lost 0 bases; unmatched junction nucleotides: 12. CDR3 in DNA: TGTGCCAGCTCACCCCGAGGCCTAGCGGCCATTAGCACAGATACGCAGTATTTT. It codes for CASSPRGLAAISTDTQYF.

J is TRBJ2-5 and V is TRBV5-6, with D tentatively TRBD2 (5 bases). The J call may be mistaken, given a closer DNA end match to TRBJ2-7. From germline, CDR1 is SGHDT and CDR2 YYEEEE. CDR3 length: 13 residues. The CDR3 coding sequence is TGTGCCAGCAGCATGGGGAGAGGGAACGAGCAGTACTTC. It specifies CASSMGRGNEQYF.